These 19 T cell receptor beta chains originate from one sample sequenced in a study of early T cells in non-severe SARS-CoV-2 infection (dated by TCRdb to the early 2020s). Libraries came from 5' RACE. TCRdb lists the instrument as NextSeq 500. TCRdb passed the public sequencing reads through fastp at Q25 and MiXCR, retaining productive beta sequences. CDR3 protein duplicates are merged, each entry listing the most common genes and DNA. This sample comprises around 76,000 distinct CDR3 sequences, approximately 15% of them detected only once. 3.9% of the sample comes from the top ten. The sample was whole blood, taken at baseline. These receptors were obtained from an adult who was a healthcare worker with PCR-confirmed SARS-CoV-2 infection or an uninfected control (not recorded which).

This clonotype was found a few times. The chain has TRBV6-1 and TRBJ2-1; no clear D gene. Trimming took off 10 bases at V and 4 bases at J, with 20 bases between the two ends. Germline V lookup: CDR1 MNHNS, CDR2 SASEGT. The CDR3 extends over 15 amino acids. The chain's CDR3 is CATLPPGRPYNEQFF. The DNA of the CDR3 is TGTGCCACCCTCCCTCCCGGACGCCCTTACAATGAGCAGTTCTTC.

V is TRBV27 and J is TRBJ2-1, with 9 positions matching TRBD1. With 6 bases clipped from V and 2 bases from J, the junction kept 5 bases outside the gene matches. The germline V gene encodes CDR1 MNHEY and CDR2 SMNVEV (reference sequence). The CDR3 totals 15 residues. CDR3: CASSPGQGPYNEQFF. The CDR3 DNA sequence: TGTGCCAGCAGCCCGGGACAGGGTCCCTACAATGAGCAGTTCTTC.

The V call is TRBV27, the J call TRBJ1-5; 8 bases line up with TRBD1. The length of the CDR3 is 16 residues. Losses at the gene ends were 4 bases for V and 0 bases for J; bases not matched to a gene: 5. Germline V gene data show CDR1 as MNHEY and CDR2 as SMNVEV (reference sequence). Here the CDR3 DNA reads TGTGCCAGCAGTTATTACGACAGGGGTAGCAATCAGCCCCAGCATTTT. Protein sequence: CASSYYDRGSNQPQHF.

This clonotype was recorded a few times. This chain links TRBV7-2 with TRBJ1-4; D gene uncertain. This CDR3 has 12 amino acids. Germline CDR1 SGHTA, CDR2 FQGNSA. Trimming pared 8 bases from V and 6 bases from J, leaving 10 bases between. The CDR3 region is CASGGDDEKLFF. DNA of the CDR3: TGTGCCAGCGGAGGCGACGATGAAAAACTGTTTTTT.

This clonotype was seen repeatedly, ten times or more. The V gene is TRBV28, the J gene TRBJ2-7; the D gene is possibly TRBD2 (5 bases). CDR3 size: 12 residues. Trimming shortened V by 1 base and J by 5 bases, and 6 bases separated the two germline ends. The germline V gene encodes CDR1 MDHEN and CDR2 SYDVKM. The CDR3 region is CASSLLGDEQYF. The DNA of the CDR3 is TGTGCCAGCAGTTTATTGGGAGACGAGCAGTACTTC. Complete variable domain (other parts from reference TRBV28 and TRBJ2-7): DVKVTQSSRYLVKRTGEKVFLECVQDMDHENMFWYRQDPGLGLRLIYFSYDVKMKEKGDIPEGYSVSREKKERFSLILESASTNQTSMYLCASSLLGDEQYFGPGTRLTVT.

This clonotype was seen ten or more times. The CDR3 DNA reads as TGTGCCAGCAGCTTAGAAGTGGACAGGGTGTTCTTC. Translating gives CASSLEVDRVFF. V is TRBV7-9 and J is TRBJ2-1, with TRBD1 identical over 8 bases. V gave up 1 base and J gave up 15 bases; unmatched junction bases: 5. Germline CDR1 and CDR2: SEHNR and FQNEAQ (reference sequence). There are 12 residues in the CDR3.

This rearrangement joins TRBV28 to TRBJ1-1; D perhaps matches TRBD1 (5 bases). CDR3 length: 15 residues. V lost 3 bases, J lost 1 base, and 12 bases lay in between. Germline loops: CDR1 MDHEN, CDR2 SYDVKM. This chain's CDR3 is CASSFVGPQNTEAFF. The DNA for the CDR3 is TGTGCCAGCAGTTTTGTGGGACCGCAGAACACTGAAGCTTTCTTT.

In this sample, this clonotype turned up a few times. V gene TRBV7-2 combines with J gene TRBJ1-2; 9 nucleotides line up with TRBD1. Germline V gene lookup returns CDR1 SGHTA and CDR2 FQGNSA. Germline trimming cut 3 bases from V and 4 bases from J; bases unmatched to any gene: 3. The CDR3 covers 14 residues. The CDR3 DNA reads TGTGCCAGCAGCTTCGGGACAGGGATCTATGGCTACACCTTC. Translated: CASSFGTGIYGYTF.

J is TRBJ2-7 and V is TRBV7-6; D is undetermined. Germline-derived CDR1 and CDR2 are SGHVS and FNYEAQ. V was cut by 2 bases and J by 13 bases, with 15 bases left in between. This CDR3 has 12 residues. The CDR3: CASSLLFGRIYF. Written as DNA, the CDR3 is TGTGCCAGCAGCTTACTGTTTGGCAGGATATACTTC.

The chain employs TRBV9 and TRBJ1-4, with a possible D match to TRBD1 (5 bases). V was shortened by 1 base and J by 8 bases, with 15 bases between the two germline ends. CDR1 SGDLS and CDR2 YYNGEE come from the germline V gene. The CDR3 length is 15 residues. The CDR3, as DNA: TGTGCCAGCAGCGTAAGCGGCAGGGCGAGCGAAAAACTGTTTTTT. It specifies CASSVSGRASEKLFF.

The CDR3 DNA follows: TGTGCCAGCAGAGGGACTAGCGGGAGAACAGATACGCAGTATTTT. This translates into CASRGTSGRTDTQYF. This chain uses TRBV28 with TRBJ2-3; 14 bases line up with TRBD2. The germline CDR1 and CDR2 sequences are MDHEN and SYDVKM. The CDR3 sequence is 15 residues long. V gave up 6 bases and J gave up 3 bases; unmatched junction bases: 2.

This clonotype was recorded at least ten times. The chain joins TRBV11-1 to TRBJ2-7; perhaps D is TRBD1 or TRBD2 (5 bases each). V was cut by 5 bases and J by 0 bases, with 17 bases left in between. The length of the CDR3 is 16 residues. Germline V lookup: CDR1 SGHAT, CDR2 FQDESV (reference sequence). The CDR3 loop is CASSLPGRGLSYEQYF. DNA for the CDR3: TGTGCCAGCAGCCTACCGGGCCGGGGCCTCTCCTACGAGCAGTACTTC.

The rearrangement joins TRBV19 to TRBJ2-2; 7 bases line up with TRBD2. The CDR3 is 17 amino acids. Germline CDR1 reads LNHDA; CDR2 reads SQIVND (reference sequence). V shed 6 bases and J 3 bases; nucleotides not matched to a gene: 13. The CDR3 is CASRSGEGTRDTGELFF. The CDR3 nucleotides read TGTGCCAGTAGAAGTGGGGAGGGGACCCGAGACACCGGGGAGCTGTTTTTT. Together with reference TRBV19 and TRBJ2-2, the CDR3 gives the full variable domain: DGGITQSPKYLFRKEGQNVTLSCEQNLNHDAMYWYRQDPGQGLRLIYYSQIVNDFQKGDIAEGYSVSREKKESFPLTVTSAQKNPTAFYLCASRSGEGTRDTGELFFGEGSRLTVL.

This chain links TRBV28 with TRBJ2-5, with 7 bases identical to TRBD1. Germline V CDR1 and CDR2: MDHEN, SYDVKM. The CDR3 is made up of 14 amino acids. V dropped 8 bases and J dropped 5; count of bases not matched to a gene: 11. CDR3 region: CASRTLQGTETQYF. The CDR3 DNA follows: TGTGCCAGCCGGACCCTACAGGGGACCGAGACCCAGTACTTC.

The chain recombines TRBV6-5 with TRBJ1-1; a weak D match, TRBD1 (5 bases). The CDR3 consists of 14 residues. Germline V CDR1 and CDR2: MNHEY, SVGAGI. The ends were cut back, 2 bases at V and 1 base at J, with 8 bases in the middle. The CDR3 here is CASSYLGPNTEAFF. In nucleotides, the CDR3 is TGTGCCAGCAGTTACCTGGGACCGAACACTGAAGCTTTCTTT.

Ten or more counts support this clonotype. The chain joins TRBV18 to TRBJ2-3, with D possibly called TRBD1 or TRBD2 (5 bases each). CDR1 KGHSH and CDR2 LQKENI come from the germline V gene. Trimming took 3 bases from V and 7 from J, leaving 8 bases between them. This CDR3 has 12 amino acids. This CDR3 is CASSPRGNTQYF. The CDR3 region has the DNA TGTGCCAGCTCACCGAGGGGTAATACGCAGTATTTT.

The chain carries TRBV7-2 and TRBJ1-4; a weak D match, TRBD1 (5 bases). Trimming removed 5 bases from V and 7 bases from J, with 14 bases in between. CDR3 length equals 14 residues. Germline lookup yields CDR1 SGHTA and CDR2 FQGNSA. The CDR3 coding sequence is TGTGCCAGCAGCCCGGGAGGGGTCGGTGAAAAACTGTTTTTT. Its protein product is CASSPGGVGEKLFF.

This clonotype was seen more than once but under ten times. The chain has TRBV2 and TRBJ2-1; TRBD1 might be the D (5 bases). Trimming shortened V by 2 bases and J by 3 bases, and 8 bases separated the two germline ends. Germline lookup yields CDR1 SNHLY and CDR2 FYNNEI. This CDR3 region has 14 residues. Here the CDR3 DNA reads TGTGCCAGCAGTGAACAGGGCATCTACAATGAGCAGTTCTTC. Translation gives CASSEQGIYNEQFF.

This clonotype came up a few times. This sequence joins TRBV7-3 and TRBJ2-1; D gene ambiguous. V was trimmed by 1 base and J by 0 bases, leaving 10 bases between them. The CDR3 is 16 residues long. Looked up from germline, CDR1 is SGHTA and CDR2 is FQGTGA. The CDR3 loop reads CASSLRAGSSYNEQFF. The CDR3 DNA sequence: TGTGCCAGCAGCTTAAGGGCTGGCTCCTCCTACAATGAGCAGTTCTTC.